What follows are 9 T cell receptor beta chains derived from one specimen sequenced in a study of cytomegalovirus exposure and HLA in healthy donors. It was with 60 Vbeta and 13 Jbeta primers that the PCR ran. TCRdb's copy holds only in-frame clones and misses some; the assay was immunoSEQ multiplex PCR. Of around 150,000 clones listed, more than 60% are singletons. Material: PBMCs. These receptors were collected from a woman aged 40-49 years in good health and CMV-seropositive.

V and J are TRBV9 and TRBJ2-2; tentative D call: TRBD2 (5 bases). Per germline, CDR1 SGDLS and CDR2 YYNGEE. V was pared by 4 bases and J by 4 bases, with 17 bases between. The CDR3 runs to 16 residues. In nucleotides, the CDR3 is TGTGCCAGCAGCCCATACGGCGGGCACCCCACCGGGGAGCTGTTTTTT. Protein sequence: CASSPYGGHPTGELFF.

The chain couples TRBV11-2 to TRBJ1-6; TRBD1 aligns across 7 bases. The germline gives CDR1 SGHAT, CDR2 FQNNGV. The CDR3 runs to 14 residues. Losses at the gene ends were 3 bases for V and 5 bases for J; bases not matched to a gene: 1. The CDR3 DNA is TGTGCCAGCAGCTTCGACAGGGATAATTCACCCCTCCACTTT. Amino acids: CASSFDRDNSPLHF.

The V and J genes are TRBV6-5 and TRBJ2-2, with D perhaps matching TRBD1 (6 bases). The CDR3 length is 14 residues. V was shortened by 6 bases and J by 1 base, with 9 bases between the two germline ends. Germline values: CDR1 MNHEY, CDR2 SVGAGI. The CDR3 nucleotides are TGTGCCAGCAGACAGGGCCAGAACACCGGGGAGCTGTTTTTT. It yields the protein CASRQGQNTGELFF.

A single count supports this clone. The J gene is TRBJ2-2, the V gene TRBV6-5; TRBD2 agrees at 8 bases. CDR1 and CDR2 (germline): MNHEY, SVGAGI. The CDR3 sequence is 15 residues long. J lost 4 bases, V lost 6 bases, and 7 bases had no gene match. The CDR3 protein is CASRPPSGSTGELFF. The CDR3 DNA follows: TGTGCCAGCAGACCGCCGAGCGGGAGCACCGGGGAGCTGTTTTTT.

The chain uses TRBV30 and TRBJ1-1; possible D gene TRBD1, 6 bases. The CDR3 is 14 residues long. The germline V and J ends were trimmed by 6 bases and 4 bases, with 18 bases remaining between them. Germline CDR1 GTSNPN, CDR2 SVGIG (reference sequence). CDR3 coding DNA: TGTGCCTGTTCTAAAGCCCAGGGGTCCACTGAAGCTTTCTTT. Translated: CACSKAQGSTEAFF.

This clone was detected a few times. V usage is TRBV7-2 and J usage is TRBJ1-5; the D gene is possibly TRBD1 (6 bases). The CDR3 contains 15 residues. Germline V lookup: CDR1 SGHTA, CDR2 FQGNSA. Trimming took off 1 base at V and 4 bases at J, with 11 bases between the two ends. DNA for the CDR3: TGTGCCAGCAGCTTAGGAGGGGGAATTAATCAGCCCCAGCATTTT. It encodes CASSLGGGINQPQHF.

This chain links TRBV11-3 with TRBJ2-1; perhaps TRBD2 as D (7 bases). The germline CDR1 and CDR2 sequences are SGHNT and YENEEA. This CDR3 spans 15 amino acids. Trimming cost V 5 bases and J 3 bases, with 14 bases left between them. CDR3 sequence (DNA): TGTGCCAGCAGCGGGGGGAGGGGGGGCTACAATGAGCAGTTCTTC. This sequence encodes CASSGGRGGYNEQFF.

The chain recombines TRBV7-8 with TRBJ2-1; 9 bases map to TRBD1. Unmatched junction bases numbered 6, after V lost 2 bases and J lost 4 bases. This CDR3 has 16 amino acids. Looked up from germline, CDR1 is SGHVS and CDR2 is FQNEAQ. The CDR3 nucleotides read TGTGCCAGCAGCTTAAGAGTGGGACAGGGATACAATGAGCAGTTCTTC. Its protein product is CASSLRVGQGYNEQFF. The whole variable domain, filled in from reference TRBV7-8 and TRBJ2-1, reads GAGVSQSPRYKVAKRGQDVALRCDPISGHVSLFWYQQALGQGPEFLTYFQNEAQLDKSGLPSDRFFAERPEGSVSTLKIQRTQQEDSAVYLCASSLRVGQGYNEQFFGPGTRLTVL.

The rearrangement joins TRBV28 to TRBJ1-1; D not resolved. Germline loops: CDR1 MDHEN, CDR2 SYDVKM. This CDR3 has 16 amino acids. The V end lost 6 bases, the J end lost 5 bases, and 22 bases lay between the germline ends. CDR3 region: CASRISGFSSRTEAFF. The CDR3 nucleotides read TGTGCCAGCAGGATCTCAGGTTTTTCGAGTCGGACTGAAGCTTTCTTT.